This T cell receptor beta chain was captured in a study of beta chain features in type 1 diabetes. Points from the study as a whole: Patients with type 1 diabetes carried fewer insertions and had more deletions at their VDJ junctions. In cDNA sequencing, cells with high TCR expression could be over-represented.

Central memory, naive, regulatory and stem cell-like memory CD4+ cells were sorted by CD45RO/CCR7/CD25/CD127/CD95/CD27. Notes on this clone: As yet, its antigen is unknown.

cDNA synthesis used the whole RNA isolate, giving expressed TCRB sequences. The assay was immunoSEQ multiplex PCR, and TCRdb's table has in-frame clones only and misses some. The table lists 900,000 or so clones, under 20% of them singletons, with roughly 0.025% in the top ten. The CDR3 runs to 15 residues. V trimming: 5 bases; J trimming: 2 bases; junction bases outside the gene matches: 6. CDR1 is SGHTA and CDR2 is FQGTGA in the germline V gene. This TCR derives from a woman between 18 and 29 years old in good health. The specimen was naive CD4+ T cells from blood. The gene calls are TRBV7-3 and TRBJ2-1; the match to TRBD2 covers 7 bases. CDR3 nucleotide sequence: TGTGCCAGCAGCCCTAGCGGCCTTACCTACAATGAGCAGTTCTTC. The encoded protein is CASSPSGLTYNEQFF.